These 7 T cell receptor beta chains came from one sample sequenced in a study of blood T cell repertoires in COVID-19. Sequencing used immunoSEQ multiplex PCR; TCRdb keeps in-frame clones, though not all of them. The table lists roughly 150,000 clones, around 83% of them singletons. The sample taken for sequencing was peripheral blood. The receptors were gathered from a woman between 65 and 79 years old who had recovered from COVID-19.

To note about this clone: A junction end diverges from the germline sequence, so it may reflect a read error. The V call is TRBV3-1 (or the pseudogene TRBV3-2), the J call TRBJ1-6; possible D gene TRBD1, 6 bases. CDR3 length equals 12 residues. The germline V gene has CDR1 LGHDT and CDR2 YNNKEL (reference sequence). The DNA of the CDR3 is TGTGCCAGCAGCCAAGGGGAGGGGGAAAGCAACTTT. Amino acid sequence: CASSQGEGESNF.

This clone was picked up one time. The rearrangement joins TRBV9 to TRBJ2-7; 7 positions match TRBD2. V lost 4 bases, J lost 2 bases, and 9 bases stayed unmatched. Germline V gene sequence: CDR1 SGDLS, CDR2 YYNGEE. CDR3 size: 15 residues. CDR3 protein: CASSLDGTITYEQYF. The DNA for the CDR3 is TGTGCCAGCAGCCTGGACGGGACTATCACCTACGAGCAGTACTTC.

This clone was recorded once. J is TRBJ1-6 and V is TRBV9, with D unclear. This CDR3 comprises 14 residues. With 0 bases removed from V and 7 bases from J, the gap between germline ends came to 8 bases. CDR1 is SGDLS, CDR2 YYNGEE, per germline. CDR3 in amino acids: CASSVAEGNSPLHF. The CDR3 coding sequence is TGTGCCAGCAGCGTAGCTGAGGGCAATTCACCCCTCCACTTT.

CDR3 in amino acids: CASSLITPGTGGTEAFF. The CDR3 nucleotides are TGCGCCAGCAGCTTGATCACCCCCGGGACAGGGGGCACTGAAGCTTTCTTT. The chain links TRBV5-1 to TRBJ1-1, with 11 positions matching TRBD1. The V gene's germline CDR1 is SGHRS and CDR2 YFSETQ. V gave up 1 base and J gave up 4 bases; unmatched junction bases: 9. The CDR3 length is 17 residues. Combining the CDR3 with reference TRBV5-1 and TRBJ1-1 gives the whole variable domain KAGVTQTPRYLIKTRGQQVTLSCSPISGHRSVSWYQQTPGQGLQFLFEYFSETQRNKGNFPGRFSGRQFSNSRSEMNVSTLELGDSALYLCASSLITPGTGGTEAFFGQGTRLTVV.

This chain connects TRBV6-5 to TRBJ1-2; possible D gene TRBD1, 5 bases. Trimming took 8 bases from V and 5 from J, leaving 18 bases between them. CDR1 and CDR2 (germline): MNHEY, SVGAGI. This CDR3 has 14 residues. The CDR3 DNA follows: TGTGCCAGCCGACTTGGGGCGCAGGAGTATGGCTACACCTTC. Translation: CASRLGAQEYGYTF.

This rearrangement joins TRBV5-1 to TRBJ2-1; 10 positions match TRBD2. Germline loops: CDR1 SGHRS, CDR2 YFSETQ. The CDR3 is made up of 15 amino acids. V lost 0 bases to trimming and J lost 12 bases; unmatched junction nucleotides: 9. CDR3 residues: CASSLGLAGDPGQFF. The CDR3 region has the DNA TGCGCCAGCAGCTTGGGGCTAGCGGGAGACCCCGGGCAGTTCTTC. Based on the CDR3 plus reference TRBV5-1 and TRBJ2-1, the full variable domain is KAGVTQTPRYLIKTRGQQVTLSCSPISGHRSVSWYQQTPGQGLQFLFEYFSETQRNKGNFPGRFSGRQFSNSRSEMNVSTLELGDSALYLCASSLGLAGDPGQFFGPGTRLTVL.

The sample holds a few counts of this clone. CDR3 nucleotides: TGTGCCAGCAGCCATGAACAGGGGGCAGCGTCCGGAAACACCATATATTTT. It specifies CASSHEQGAASGNTIYF. The chain links TRBV4-2 to TRBJ1-3; 9 bases match TRBD1. V was pared by 3 bases and J by 4 bases, with 10 bases of the junction left unmatched. The CDR3 sequence is 17 residues long. CDR1 and CDR2 from the germline V gene are LGHNA and YNFKEQ.